Included here is one T cell receptor (beta chain) sequence, with context. These data belong to a study of T cell changes during pregnancy in multiple sclerosis. Sequenced by immunoSEQ multiplex PCR; TCRdb stores in-frame clones only, minus some. The data contain some 100,000 clones, roughly 90% of them seen just once; the ten biggest clones take up 1.5% to 2.5%. Deletions cut 4 bases from V and 4 bases from J, with 13 bases between. The CDR3 has 14 amino acids. Looked up from germline, CDR1 is SGHRS and CDR2 is YFSETQ. This chain connects TRBV5-1 to TRBJ2-3; the D gene is possibly TRBD1 (5 bases). This sequence originates from a female donor with multiple sclerosis, enrolled in a pregnancy study. Specimen: peripheral blood, collected after pregnancy. The CDR3 sequence is CASSRRVGPDTQYF. For the CDR3, the DNA is TGCGCCAGCAGCCGAAGGGTGGGGCCAGATACGCAGTATTTT.